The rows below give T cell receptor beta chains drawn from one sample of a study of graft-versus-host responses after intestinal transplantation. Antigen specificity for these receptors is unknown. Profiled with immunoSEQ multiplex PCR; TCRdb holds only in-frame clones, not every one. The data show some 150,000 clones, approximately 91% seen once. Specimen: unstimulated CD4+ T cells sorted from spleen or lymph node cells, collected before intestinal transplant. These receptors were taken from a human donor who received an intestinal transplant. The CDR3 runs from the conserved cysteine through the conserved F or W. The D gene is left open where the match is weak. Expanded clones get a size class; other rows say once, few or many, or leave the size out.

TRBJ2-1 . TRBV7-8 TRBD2 CASNGRAGNEQFF TGTGCCAGCAACGGGAGGGCCGGCAATGAGCAGTTCTTC
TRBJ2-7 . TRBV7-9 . CASSLDAGTYEQYF TGTGCCAGCAGCTTAGATGCGGGGACCTACGAGCAGTACTTC
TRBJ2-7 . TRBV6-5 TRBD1 CASSPNRGWGEQYF TGTGCCAGCAGCCCCAACAGGGGGTGGGGAGAGCAGTACTTC
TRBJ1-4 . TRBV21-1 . CASSRIRRDRDEKLFF TGTGCCAGCAGCAGAATCCGCCGGGACAGGGACGAAAAACTGTTTTTT
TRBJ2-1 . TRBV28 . CASSERAGPTKDEQFF TGTGCCAGCAGTGAACGCGCCGGACCAACTAAGGATGAGCAGTTCTTC
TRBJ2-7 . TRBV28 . CASSLTPNRNEQYF TGTGCCAGCAGTTTAACCCCAAACAGGAACGAGCAGTACTTC
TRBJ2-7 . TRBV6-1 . CASRPPPGREEQYF TGTGCCAGCAGGCCTCCCCCGGGACGAGAGGAGCAGTACTTC
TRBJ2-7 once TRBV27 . CASRRGQLYEQYF TGTGCCAGCAGAAGAGGACAGCTCTACGAGCAGTACTTC
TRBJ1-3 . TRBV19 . CASRRASTLYSGNTIYF TGTGCCAGTAGGAGGGCGTCCACATTATACTCTGGAAACACCATATATTTT
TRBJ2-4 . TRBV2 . CASSEKGDIQYF TGTGCCAGCAGTGAGAAAGGGGACATTCAGTACTTC
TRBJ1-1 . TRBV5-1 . CASSLDGMGMNTEAFF TGCGCCAGCAGCTTGGACGGTATGGGCATGAACACTGAAGCTTTCTTT
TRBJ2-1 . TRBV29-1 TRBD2 CSVGGATSGSSYNEQFF TGCAGCGTTGGGGGGGCGACTAGCGGAAGCTCCTACAATGAGCAGTTCTTC
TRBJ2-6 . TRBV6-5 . CASAPPPGANVLTF TGTGCCAGTGCTCCTCCCCCTGGGGCCAACGTCCTGACTTTC
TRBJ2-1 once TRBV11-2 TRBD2 CASSLSGTLAGFTYNEQFF TGTGCCAGCAGCTTAAGCGGGACTCTAGCGGGTTTCACCTACAATGAGCAGTTCTTC
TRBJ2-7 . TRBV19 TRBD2 CASRELAGAVHEQYF TGTGCCAGTAGGGAACTAGCGGGAGCCGTCCACGAGCAGTACTTC
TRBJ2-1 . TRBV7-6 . CASSPGLDNEQFF TGTGCCAGCAGCCCGGGACTGGACAATGAGCAGTTCTTC
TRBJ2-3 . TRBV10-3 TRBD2 CAISNLPLAEGTDTQYF TGTGCCATCAGTAACCTCCCACTAGCGGAGGGCACAGATACGCAGTATTTT
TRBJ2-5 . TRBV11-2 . CASSLDRTVGEQYF TGTGCCAGCAGCTTAGACCGGACAGTCGGGGAGCAGTACTTC
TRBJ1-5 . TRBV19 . CASSLGGANQPQHF TGTGCCAGTAGTCTGGGGGGCGCAAATCAGCCCCAGCATTTT
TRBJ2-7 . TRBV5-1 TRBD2 CASFQGGSAYEQYF TGCGCCTCCTTTCAGGGCGGGAGTGCATACGAGCAGTACTTC
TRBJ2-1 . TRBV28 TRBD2 CASSLSRLAGVFDEQFF TGTGCCAGCAGTTTAAGCAGACTAGCGGGAGTGTTCGATGAGCAGTTCTTC
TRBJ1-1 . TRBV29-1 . CSVARDGGTEAFF TGCAGCGTTGCCAGGGACGGGGGCACTGAAGCTTTCTTT
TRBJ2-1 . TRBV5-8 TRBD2 CASSKGLAGAGEQFF TGTGCCAGCAGCAAGGGACTAGCGGGAGCGGGTGAGCAGTTCTTC
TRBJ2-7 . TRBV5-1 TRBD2 CASSLGLAGPYEQYF TGCGCCAGCAGCTTGGGACTAGCGGGACCCTACGAGCAGTACTTC